This T cell receptor beta chain is drawn from a study of shared T cell receptors in the human thymus. Per the germline V gene, CDR1 is MNHNS and CDR2 is SASEGT. The CDR3 has 13 amino acids. V gave up 5 bases and J gave up 6 bases; unmatched junction bases: 4. The data were produced by immunoSEQ multiplex PCR, yet TCRdb's version contains in-frame clones alone and is incomplete. Of 700,000 to 750,000 clones detected, approximately 85% appear once; the ten largest clones hold around 0.0099%. The data also belong to a second study, concerning human thymus T cells. That paper states: Corrective cardiac operations yielded the resected thymus tissue. As related research reported, thymic repertoires overlapped highly among unrelated individuals.

The chain uses TRBV6-1 and TRBJ2-5; 9 bases are shared with TRBD1. Sequencing was performed on thymocytes. The clonotype was recovered from a girl less than two years old with a congenital heart defect. The DNA for the CDR3 is TGTGCCAGCAGTCCGGACAGGGGACAGACCCAGTACTTC. This sequence encodes CASSPDRGQTQYF.